The present T cell receptor beta chain was sequenced within a study of OX40 agonist ivuxolimab in advanced cancers. Only in-frame clones appear in the TCRdb table, and some are missing; sequencing was by immunoSEQ multiplex PCR. Of about 79,000 clones listed, approximately 88% were seen once; the top ten hold around 4.1%. There are a few counts of this clone. Trimming cost V 4 bases and J 7 bases, with 14 bases left between them. This CDR3 is 14 amino acids long. Germline V gene data show CDR1 as LNHDA and CDR2 as SQIVND (reference sequence). This chain links TRBV19 with TRBJ2-1, with D perhaps given as TRBD1 or TRBD2 (5 bases each). This receptor was obtained from an adult with an advanced solid tumor such as melanoma, head and neck, liver or kidney cancer. This material consisted of CD4+ or CD8+ T cells sorted from blood, taken in a trial of the OX40 agonist ivuxolimab. This CDR3 reads CASSTSGTNNEQFF. The CDR3 DNA follows: TGTGCCAGTAGTACCTCCGGGACCAATAATGAGCAGTTCTTC.